This entry describes one TCR beta chain. This clonotype was seen ten or more times. No antigen is known for it. No clone much larger than this one lies a single base away; base qualities are absent. V is clipped by 4 bases and J by 5 bases, and the sequence between their germline boundaries is 14 bases long. Reading the germline V gene gives CDR1 SNHLY and CDR2 FYNNEI. The CDR3 spans 14 residues, from the cysteine through the phenylalanine. Only the CDR3 region is kept as DNA, spanning 42 bases read in frame from base 1. Ficoll-Paque density gradient centrifugation was the method used to isolate PBMCs. This specimen belongs to a study of T-cell memory formation after mild COVID-19 (dated by TCRdb to the early 2020s). With respect to the entire study: Most TCR sequence clusters were specific to one of the two donors. T-cell clones expanding and contracting after mild COVID-19 in a couple of donors were tracked by longitudinal TCRalpha and TCRbeta repertoire sequencing. Two young, previously healthy adult volunteers made up the cohort, one male and one female.

The reads were generated on an Illumina NovaSeq 6000. Using 5'RACE with constant-segment primers, TCRalpha and TCRbeta cDNA libraries were constructed, with sample barcodes and unique molecular identifiers added in the process. Trizol reagent was used to extract RNA from every sample. Libraries were amplified in two PCR steps, with a second sample barcode and Illumina TruSeq adapters added in the second step. Sequencing of libraries was performed on an Illumina NovaSeq with 2 x 150 bp paired-end reads. The paper's processing steps were these. Demultiplexing of reads and collapsing into UMI-guided consensus sequences were performed with migec v1.2.7. Using mixcr v2.1.11, UMI consensuses were aligned to TRA and TRB V and J templates and then assembled into clonotypes. A clonotype was counted as expanded or contracted only when both edgeR and NoisET called the clonotype significant, with the noise models trained on biological replicates. edgeR calls used a false discovery rate-adjusted p below 0.01 and a log2 fold-change threshold of 1. As an exploratory analysis of dynamics, max-normalized trajectories of the 1000 most abundant clonotypes were examined by PCA with hierarchical clustering. Separately sequenced CD4+ and CD8+ repertoires were used to assign a CD4 or CD8 phenotype to each responding clone. TCRdb handled the public reads itself, with Q25 trimming in fastp and clone calling in MiXCR, and kept productive beta chains. Duplicate CDR3 protein sequences are folded into a single record with the most common DNA and genes. These V and J calls derive from TCRdb rather than the authors' analysis. This sample is represented by fewer than 250,000 distinct CDR3 sequences; about 10% of them were singletons. Roughly 3% of the sample lies in the top ten.

The full study reports these points: Contracting CD4+ clones appeared mostly in the CM and EM memory subsets, whereas CD8+ clones were enriched in EMRA. Only a couple of mild cases were covered in the study, and larger cohorts including severe cases with pre-infection samples were considered necessary. From day 15 to 85, contracting clones showed balanced CD4/CD8 phenotypes, whereas a second wave of clones that expanded from day 15 to 37 leaned towards CD4+. SARS-CoV-2 specificity was not confirmed for the second-wave clones peaking on day 37. Some responding clones were detected in pre-infection memory, suggesting pre-existing cross-reactive memory T cells joined the SARS-CoV-2 response.

Sequenced sample: PBMCs or a T cell subset sorted from them (not recorded which). The TCR comes from a man between 18 and 35 years old who had mild COVID-19 (a few samples of this study predate the infection). The sample titles of this study are shuffled in the database, so cell type and time point are left out; the donor was told from shared clones. The chain is encoded by TRBV2 joined to TRBJ2-5, with the identity of the D gene unclear. The nucleotide sequence is TGTGCCAGCAGTGTTAGACCGTTAAAGGAGACCCAGTACTTC. This gives the protein CASSVRPLKETQYF.